What follows are 5 T cell receptor beta chains derived from one specimen sequenced in a study of T cell repertoires in cytomegalovirus infection. TCRdb re-analysed the reads in MiXCR, keeping a single row per CDR3 protein. The sample lists 200,000 to 300,000 distinct CDR3 sequences; 6.5% were seen once. The sequenced sample was PBMCs. Source of these receptors: a human donor in good health (CMV status not recorded). Some clones in this sample may be carry-over from other donors' samples.

This clonotype has at least ten counts. CDR3 sequence: CASSYGRGGHAGELFF. CDR3 nucleotide sequence: TGTGCCAGCAGTTACGGGCGCGGGGGGCATGCCGGGGAGCTGTTTTTT. The chain is built from TRBV6-2 or TRBV6-3 and TRBJ2-2; TRBD2 matches 8 bases. The V gene end was trimmed by 2 bases and the J gene end by 6 bases; junction bases not matched to a gene: 8. The CDR3 runs 16 residues. The germline CDR1 and CDR2 sequences are MNHEY and SVGEGT.

This clonotype was seen at least ten times. V gene TRBV7-9 combines with J gene TRBJ2-7, with D perhaps given as TRBD1 or TRBD2 (6 bases each). Germline V lookup: CDR1 SEHNR, CDR2 FQNEAQ (reference sequence). The CDR3 runs to 14 residues. V was clipped by 9 bases and J by 2 bases, with 17 bases between them. CDR3 sequence (DNA): TGTGCCAGACTCCGAGGGGGGCGTCCCTACGAGCAGTACTTC. Protein sequence: CARLRGGRPYEQYF.

This clonotype was counted ten times or more. The V and J genes are TRBV7-2 and TRBJ2-7, with D possibly being TRBD1 (6 bases). Trimming left V 5 bases short and J 7 bases short, with 18 bases between. The germline CDR1 and CDR2 sequences are SGHTA and FQGNSA. The length of the CDR3 is 14 residues. For the CDR3, the DNA is TGTGCCAGCAGCCCCCGACAGGCCCTTGGGGAGCAGTACTTC. Its translation is CASSPRQALGEQYF.

The table lists this clonotype with many counts. This chain uses TRBV6-2 or TRBV6-3 with TRBJ1-5; D unclear. The germline V gene has CDR1 MNHEY and CDR2 SVGEGT. The CDR3 spans 14 residues. Trimming stripped 10 bases from V and 0 bases from J, with 13 bases between. The CDR3 DNA reads as TGTGCCACCTCGGGATCTTATAGCAATCAGCCCCAGCATTTT. As protein: CATSGSYSNQPQHF.

This clonotype was recorded many times. V gene TRBV20-1 combines with J gene TRBJ1-1, with TRBD1 matching 8 bases. In germline, CDR1 is DFQATT, CDR2 SNEGSKA (reference sequence). J was trimmed by 4 bases and V by 7 bases; bases with no gene match: 5. This CDR3 is 12 amino acids long. CDR3 residues: CSGVTGVTEAFF. The DNA for the CDR3 is TGCAGTGGGGTGACAGGGGTCACTGAAGCTTTCTTT.